This TCR beta chain was profiled in a study of T cells in Graves' hyperthyroidism and ophthalmopathy. The source material, RNA transcripts, was used to amplify TCR beta CDR3 regions. The HTBI primer set was used in a first-round RT-PCR of the TCR CDR3. TCRdb reanalysed the multiplex PCR reads using MiXCR and keeps one entry per CDR3 protein. Found here are a few hundred thousand distinct CDR3 sequences, 15% to 20% of them singletons; the top ten hold 17%. Pregnant or lactating patients were excluded, as were those with uncontrolled infection or other autoimmune disease. What was sequenced was blood. This receptor was identified in a woman aged 18 to 35 with Graves' ophthalmopathy.

CDR3 protein: CASSLTPGTVNEKLFF. The CDR3 DNA reads as TGTGCCAGCAGCTTAACTCCCGGGACAGTTAATGAAAAACTGTTTTTT. This chain links TRBV5-5 with TRBJ1-4; 7 bases align to TRBD1. The CDR3 consists of 16 residues. Germline assignment: CDR1 SGHKS and CDR2 YYEKEE (reference sequence). The V and J ends lost 2 bases and 4 bases, in that order; junction bases with no gene match: 8.